This section outlines one T cell receptor beta chain sequence together with its context. The antigen is undetermined. A much larger clone differs by one base, so this may be a read error. The library came from three nested PCR rounds adapted from ARM-PCR protocols. In TCRdb, the multiplex PCR reads were re-called with MiXCR into one record per CDR3 protein. The data show some 200,000 distinct CDR3 sequences, around 70% seen once. V was pared by 9 bases and J by 6 bases, with 14 bases of the junction left unmatched. Germline values: CDR1 MNHEY, CDR2 SVGEGT. The CDR3 extends over 16 amino acids. The sample belongs to a study of tumor and adjacent non-tumor tissue in lung cancer. Study observations and caveats: Tumor tissue had significantly higher TCR diversity than normal lung. In normal lung, the top 100 clones were significantly more dominant than in tumor. Shorter survival was associated with higher TCR diversity in tumors.

RNA was extracted from bulk tissue without any cell sorting. The sequenced sample consisted of lung tumor tissue. The TCR sequence derives from a man aged 55-75 years with non-small cell lung cancer. The gene calls are TRBV6-2 or TRBV6-3 and TRBJ2-1; 10 nucleotides match TRBD2. CDR3: CARSLSSGRAGNEQFF. CDR3 bases: TGTGCCAGAAGTCTCTCGAGCGGGAGGGCCGGCAATGAGCAGTTCTTC.